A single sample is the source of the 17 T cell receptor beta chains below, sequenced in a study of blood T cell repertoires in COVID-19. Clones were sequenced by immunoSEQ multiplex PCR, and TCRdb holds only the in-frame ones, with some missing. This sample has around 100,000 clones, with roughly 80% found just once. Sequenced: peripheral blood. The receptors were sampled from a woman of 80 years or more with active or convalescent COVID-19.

Here the CDR3 DNA reads TGTGCCAGCAGAAGGCGGGCCCAAGAGACCCAGTACTTC. It specifies CASRRRAQETQYF. This chain links TRBV6-6 with TRBJ2-5; D possibly corresponds to TRBD2 (5 bases). The CDR3 runs to 13 residues. CDR1 and CDR2 from the germline V gene are MNHNY and SVGAGI (reference sequence). V was pared by 6 bases and J by 1 base, with 9 bases between.

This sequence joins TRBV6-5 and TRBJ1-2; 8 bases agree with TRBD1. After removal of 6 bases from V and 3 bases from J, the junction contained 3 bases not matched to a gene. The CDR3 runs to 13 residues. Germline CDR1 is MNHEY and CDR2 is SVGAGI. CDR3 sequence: CASRQGVYYGYTF. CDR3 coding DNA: TGTGCCAGCAGACAGGGGGTTTACTATGGCTACACCTTC.

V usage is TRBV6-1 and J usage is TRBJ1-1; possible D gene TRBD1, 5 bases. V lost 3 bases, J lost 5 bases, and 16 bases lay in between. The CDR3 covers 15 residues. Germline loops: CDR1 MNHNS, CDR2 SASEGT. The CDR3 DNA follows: TGTGCCAGCAGTGAGCCACCGGGCGGGGGGACTGAAGCTTTCTTT. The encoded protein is CASSEPPGGGTEAFF.

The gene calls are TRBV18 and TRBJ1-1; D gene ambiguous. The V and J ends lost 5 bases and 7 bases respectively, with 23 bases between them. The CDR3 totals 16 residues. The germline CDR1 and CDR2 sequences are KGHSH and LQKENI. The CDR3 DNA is TGTGCCAGCTCAATGAACGCCTGGCCGGAGTCCGGTGAAGCTTTCTTT. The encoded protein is CASSMNAWPESGEAFF.

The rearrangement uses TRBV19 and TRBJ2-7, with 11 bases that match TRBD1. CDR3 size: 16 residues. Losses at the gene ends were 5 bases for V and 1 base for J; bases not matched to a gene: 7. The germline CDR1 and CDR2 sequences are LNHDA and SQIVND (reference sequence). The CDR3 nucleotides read TGTGCCAGTAGTGTCACCGGGACAGGGGGGTCCTACGAGCAGTACTTC. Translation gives CASSVTGTGGSYEQYF.

The CDR3 bases are TGTGCCAGCAGCCCCCTCGCGGGGGTCGATGAAAAACTGTTTTTT. It encodes CASSPLAGVDEKLFF. The rearrangement uses TRBV5-6 and TRBJ1-4, with D possibly TRBD1 on 5 matching bases. From germline, CDR1 is SGHDT and CDR2 YYEEEE. Trimming removed 4 bases at V and 6 bases at J, with 16 bases between. The CDR3 has 15 amino acids.

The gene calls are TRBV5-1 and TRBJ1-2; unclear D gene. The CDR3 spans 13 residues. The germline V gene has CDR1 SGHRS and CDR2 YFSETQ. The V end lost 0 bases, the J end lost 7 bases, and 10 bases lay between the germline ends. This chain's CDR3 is CASSLGEESGYTF. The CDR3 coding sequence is TGCGCCAGCAGCTTGGGTGAGGAAAGTGGCTACACCTTC.

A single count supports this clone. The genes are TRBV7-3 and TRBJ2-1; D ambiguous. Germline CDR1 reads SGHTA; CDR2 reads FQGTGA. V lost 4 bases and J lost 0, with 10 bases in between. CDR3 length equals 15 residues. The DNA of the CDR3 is TGTGCCAGCAGCTCCGTCGGTAGCTCCTACAATGAGCAGTTCTTC. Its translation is CASSSVGSSYNEQFF.

The CDR3 spells CASSVARGQGKKLFF. The CDR3 bases are TGTGCCAGTAGTGTCGCCCGAGGACAGGGAAAAAAACTGTTTTTT. The V gene is TRBV19, the J gene TRBJ1-4, with 8 bases lining up with TRBD1. CDR3 length: 15 residues. J lost 9 bases, V lost 5 bases, and 11 bases had no gene match. Germline values: CDR1 LNHDA, CDR2 SQIVND (reference sequence).

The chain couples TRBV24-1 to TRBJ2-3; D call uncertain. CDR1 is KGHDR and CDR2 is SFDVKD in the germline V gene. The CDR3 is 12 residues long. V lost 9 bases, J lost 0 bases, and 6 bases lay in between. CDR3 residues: CATGWSTDTQYF. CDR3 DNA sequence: TGTGCCACCGGCTGGAGCACAGATACGCAGTATTTT.

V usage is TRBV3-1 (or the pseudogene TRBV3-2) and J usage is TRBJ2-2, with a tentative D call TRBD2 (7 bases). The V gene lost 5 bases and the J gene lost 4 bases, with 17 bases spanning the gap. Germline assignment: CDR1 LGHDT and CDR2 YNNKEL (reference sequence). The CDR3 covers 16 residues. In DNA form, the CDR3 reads TGTGCCAGCAGCTCTCGAACAGGGAGGGCCACCGGGGAGCTGTTTTTT. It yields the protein CASSSRTGRATGELFF.

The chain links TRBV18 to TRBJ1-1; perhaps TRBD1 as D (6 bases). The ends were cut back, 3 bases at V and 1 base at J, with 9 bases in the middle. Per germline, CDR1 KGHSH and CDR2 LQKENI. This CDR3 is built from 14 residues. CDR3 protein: CASSPGGANTEAFF. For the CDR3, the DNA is TGTGCCAGCTCACCGGGGGGGGCGAACACTGAAGCTTTCTTT.

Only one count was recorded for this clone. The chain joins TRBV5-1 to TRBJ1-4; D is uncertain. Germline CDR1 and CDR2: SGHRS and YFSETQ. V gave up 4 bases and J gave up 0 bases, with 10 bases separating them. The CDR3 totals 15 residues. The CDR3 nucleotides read TGCGCCAGCAGCCAAGCATTAGCAACTAATGAAAAACTGTTTTTT. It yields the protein CASSQALATNEKLFF.

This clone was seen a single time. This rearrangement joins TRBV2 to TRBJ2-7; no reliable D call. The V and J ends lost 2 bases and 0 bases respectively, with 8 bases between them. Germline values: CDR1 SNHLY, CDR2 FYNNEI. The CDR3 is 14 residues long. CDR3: CASSEPELSYEQYF. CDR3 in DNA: TGTGCCAGCAGTGAACCCGAGCTCTCCTACGAGCAGTACTTC.

As DNA, the CDR3 is TGTGCCAGCAGAGAGAGCGGGCTAAATGAGCAGTTCTTC. Translation: CASRESGLNEQFF. The chain links TRBV5-6 to TRBJ2-1; tentatively, D is TRBD2 (6 bases). V lost 5 bases, J lost 7 bases, and 13 bases lay in between. Germline CDR1 is SGHDT and CDR2 is YYEEEE. This CDR3 contains 13 residues.

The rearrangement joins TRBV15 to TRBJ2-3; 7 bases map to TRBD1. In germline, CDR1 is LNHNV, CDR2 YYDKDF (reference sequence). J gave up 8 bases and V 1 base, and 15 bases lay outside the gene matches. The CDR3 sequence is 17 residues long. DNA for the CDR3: TGTGCCACCAGCAGAGTCGAAAGGATAGGGGGCTTCACTACGCAGTATTTT. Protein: CATSRVERIGGFTTQYF.

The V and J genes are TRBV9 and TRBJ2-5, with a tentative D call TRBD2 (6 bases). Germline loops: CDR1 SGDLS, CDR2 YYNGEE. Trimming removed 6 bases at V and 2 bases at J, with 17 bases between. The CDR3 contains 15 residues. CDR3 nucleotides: TGTGCCAGCACCCAGATGGCGGGGAATCAAGAGACCCAGTACTTC. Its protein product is CASTQMAGNQETQYF.